The 17 T cell receptor beta chains in this list originate from one sample, sequenced in a study of T cells in Graves' hyperthyroidism and ophthalmopathy. Template material for amplifying TCR beta CDR3 regions consisted of RNA transcripts. HTBI primers drove first-round RT-PCR of the TCR CDR3. TCRdb called the multiplex PCR reads again in MiXCR, with one record for every CDR3 protein. The data hold around 380,000 distinct CDR3 sequences, with approximately 13% observed a single time. Sequenced: blood. The receptors here all came from a man aged 25-45 years with Graves' hyperthyroidism that later progressed to Graves' ophthalmopathy.

The gene calls are TRBV20-1 and TRBJ1-1, with no clear D. CDR1 DFQATT and CDR2 SNEGSKA come from the germline V gene (reference sequence). The CDR3 has 13 residues. V shed 3 bases and J shed 6 bases, with 14 bases lying between them. The CDR3 DNA reads TGCAGTGCTAGGAAGGTAATACGCGCTGAAGCTTTCTTT. Protein product: CSARKVIRAEAFF.

This clonotype was picked up a small number of times. A single base separates this from a much larger clone, so it may be a read error. The chain recombines TRBV12-3 or TRBV12-4 with TRBJ1-2, with D unresolved. V was shortened by 0 bases and J by 6 bases, with 14 bases between the two germline ends. There are 15 residues in the CDR3. CDR3 loop: CASSLASLGKNGYTF. DNA of the CDR3: TGTGCCAGCAGTTTAGCGTCTTTAGGGAAAAATGGCTACACCTTC.

This clonotype appeared many times. The chain combines TRBV27 with TRBJ1-2; a weak D match, TRBD1 (6 bases). The V end lost 5 bases, the J end lost 7 bases, and 14 bases lay between the germline ends. Germline lookup yields CDR1 MNHEY and CDR2 SMNVEV (reference sequence). The CDR3 is 13 residues long. This chain's CDR3 is CASSPDRRTGYTF. The CDR3 nucleotides are TGTGCCAGCAGTCCTGACAGGAGGACTGGCTACACCTTC.

This clonotype occurred a few times. J is TRBJ2-3 and V is TRBV7-9, with TRBD2 matching 11 bases. Per germline, CDR1 SEHNR and CDR2 FQNEAQ (reference sequence). This CDR3 contains 16 residues. The V and J ends lost 6 bases and 3 bases, in that order; junction bases with no gene match: 8. Here the CDR3 DNA reads TGTGCCAGCAGACCACCTAGCGGGGGGATAACAGATACGCAGTATTTT. It codes for CASRPPSGGITDTQYF. The whole variable domain, filled in from reference TRBV7-9 and TRBJ2-3, reads DTGVSQNPRHKITKRGQNVTFRCDPISEHNRLYWYRQTLGQGPEFLTYFQNEAQLEKSRLLSDRFSAERPKGSFSTLEIQRTEQGDSAMYLCASRPPSGGITDTQYFGPGTRLTVL.

This clonotype has a count of ten or more. The chain couples TRBV11-2 to TRBJ2-5; a possible D gene is TRBD1 (5 bases). V was cut by 1 base and J by 1 base, with 10 bases left in between. The CDR3 runs 15 residues. The germline CDR1 and CDR2 sequences are SGHAT and FQNNGV. The CDR3 reads CASSLGGSPQETQYF. CDR3 in DNA: TGTGCCAGCAGCTTAGGGGGCAGCCCCCAAGAGACCCAGTACTTC.

Of note for this clonotype: This may stem from a read error, because a much larger clone lies one nucleotide away. The chain combines TRBV12-5 with TRBJ1-2, with 8 bases that match TRBD1. CDR1 and CDR2 (germline): LGHNT, FRNRAP. This CDR3 has 11 residues. The CDR3 sequence: CAGGQGSGYTF. The CDR3 bases are TGTGCTGGTGGACAGGGTTCTGGCTACACCTTC.

This clonotype was counted at least ten times. The V call is TRBV10-1, the J call TRBJ1-1; tentative D call: TRBD1 (5 bases). Germline V gene sequence: CDR1 WNHNN, CDR2 SYGVQD (reference sequence). The CDR3 has 16 amino acids. V was pared by 0 bases and J by 1 base, with 12 bases between. For the CDR3, the DNA is TGCGCCAGCAGTGAGTCTTTTTTCGGGACGAACACTGAAGCTTTCTTT. Its translation: CASSESFFGTNTEAFF.

In its sample, this clonotype was seen many times. This chain joins TRBV11-3 and TRBJ1-2; D uncertain. Germline V gene sequence: CDR1 SGHNT, CDR2 YENEEA. The V gene lost 7 bases and the J gene lost 0 bases, with 12 bases spanning the gap. The CDR3 is 14 residues long. Written as DNA, the CDR3 is TGTGCCAGCACCCCTCAGAGTGCTAACTATGGCTACACCTTC. Translation: CASTPQSANYGYTF.

The chain combines TRBV6-5 with TRBJ1-5, with a possible D match to TRBD1 (5 bases). The CDR3 sequence is 13 residues long. CDR1 and CDR2 (germline): MNHEY, SVGAGI. V dropped 10 bases and J dropped 4 bases, with 14 bases sitting between them. CDR3 sequence reads: CATRTRENQPQHF. CDR3 in DNA: TGTGCCACCAGGACAAGGGAGAATCAGCCCCAGCATTTT.

This clonotype was seen many times. This chain joins TRBV12-3 or TRBV12-4 and TRBJ1-1; D call uncertain. The CDR3 is 14 residues long. V lost 2 bases and J 5 bases, leaving 12 bases between the germline ends. Here the CDR3 reads CASSLIRSGTEAFF. CDR3 DNA: TGTGCCAGCAGTTTAATTAGATCTGGAACTGAAGCTTTCTTT.

This clonotype was seen many times. The rearrangement links TRBV6-6 to TRBJ2-5; D perhaps matches TRBD2 (6 bases). Germline CDR1 is MNHNY and CDR2 is SVGAGI (reference sequence). CDR3 size: 14 residues. The V end lost 0 bases, the J end lost 4 bases, and 9 bases lay between the germline ends. The CDR3 loop is CASSYSSGPETQYF. CDR3 nucleotide sequence: TGTGCCAGCAGTTACTCGAGCGGGCCAGAGACCCAGTACTTC.

This clonotype was observed many times. This chain connects TRBV29-1 to TRBJ1-2; 8 bases are a match to TRBD1. Germline CDR1 and CDR2: SQVTM and ANQGSEA. The CDR3 extends over 14 amino acids. V gave up 5 bases and J gave up 1 base; unmatched junction bases: 6. Here the CDR3 reads CSVTRQGSNYGYTF. The CDR3 DNA follows: TGCAGCGTTACACGACAGGGGAGTAACTATGGCTACACCTTC.

This clonotype was picked up many times. This sequence joins TRBV6-2 or TRBV6-3 and TRBJ1-2, with unresolved D. The CDR3 runs 14 residues. Germline V gives CDR1 MNHEY, CDR2 SVGEGT. Trimming took 0 bases from V and 3 from J, leaving 8 bases between them. The CDR3 sequence is CASSYSDGYYGYTF. For the CDR3, the DNA is TGTGCCAGCAGTTACTCAGACGGATACTATGGCTACACCTTC.

The V gene is TRBV20-1, the J gene TRBJ2-7; perhaps D is TRBD1 or TRBD2 (5 bases each). The germline gives CDR1 DFQATT, CDR2 SNEGSKA (reference sequence). This CDR3 has 14 amino acids. Trimming pared 1 base from V and 3 bases from J, leaving 13 bases between. The CDR3 loop is CSARAPGTVYEQYF. CDR3 DNA sequence: TGCAGTGCTAGAGCGCCGGGGACGGTCTACGAGCAGTACTTC.

The chain carries TRBV6-1 and TRBJ1-6, with 9 bases aligning to TRBD1. Germline CDR1 MNHNS, CDR2 SASEGT. Losses at the gene ends were 6 bases for V and 7 bases for J; bases not matched to a gene: 13. This CDR3 comprises 17 residues. CDR3 nucleotides: TGTGCCAGCAGACCCCTCACAGGGGGCCTGAGGAATTCACCCCTCCACTTT. The encoded protein is CASRPLTGGLRNSPLHF.

The chain couples TRBV19 to TRBJ2-6; possible D gene TRBD2, 5 bases. The ends were cut back, 5 bases at V and 1 base at J, with 15 bases in the middle. CDR1 and CDR2 from the germline V gene are LNHDA and SQIVND (reference sequence). This CDR3 region has 17 residues. The CDR3 DNA follows: TGTGCCAGTAGTTTAGGGAAATTAGCGTCTGGGGCCAACGTCCTGACTTTC. It encodes CASSLGKLASGANVLTF.

This clonotype was seen ten or more times. The gene calls are TRBV11-3 and TRBJ2-7; unclear D gene. Germline V gene data show CDR1 as SGHNT and CDR2 as YENEEA. The CDR3 extends over 15 amino acids. V was trimmed by 3 bases and J by 2 bases, leaving 14 bases between them. CDR3 nucleotide sequence: TGTGCCAGCAGCTTTGCAGCCAAGTCGCCCTACGAGCAGTACTTC. Its translation is CASSFAAKSPYEQYF.